The 2 T cell receptor beta chains given below trace back to one sample, sequenced in a study of CD8 T cells in ankylosing spondylitis. TCRdb re-called the 5' RACE reads through MiXCR, storing one row per CDR3 protein. The data contain approximately 250,000 distinct CDR3 sequences, 7.5% to 9.5% of them singletons. Sequencing was carried out using blood, either unsorted or a sorted T cell fraction (not recorded which). The receptor source for this set is a female donor with ankylosing spondylitis or in good health (not recorded which).

This clonotype was seen at least ten times. The V and J genes are TRBV27 and TRBJ2-6; no firm D call. With 4 bases removed from V and 2 bases from J, the gap between germline ends came to 9 bases. The CDR3 loop spans 15 amino acids. CDR1 MNHEY and CDR2 SMNVEV come from the germline V gene (reference sequence). CDR3 nucleotides: TGTGCCAGCAGTTCTCCAGGAGCTGGGGCCAACGTCCTGACTTTC. Its protein is CASSSPGAGANVLTF.

This clonotype was seen more than once but under ten times. The rearrangement joins TRBV19 to TRBJ2-7, with TRBD1 matching 7 bases. The CDR3 spans 14 residues. Trimming at V came to 3 bases and at J to 4 bases, leaving 6 bases not matched to a gene. CDR1 and CDR2 (germline): LNHDA, SQIVND (reference sequence). This chain's CDR3 is CASSIYQGEYEQYF. The DNA for the CDR3 is TGTGCCAGTAGTATTTATCAGGGGGAGTACGAGCAGTACTTC.